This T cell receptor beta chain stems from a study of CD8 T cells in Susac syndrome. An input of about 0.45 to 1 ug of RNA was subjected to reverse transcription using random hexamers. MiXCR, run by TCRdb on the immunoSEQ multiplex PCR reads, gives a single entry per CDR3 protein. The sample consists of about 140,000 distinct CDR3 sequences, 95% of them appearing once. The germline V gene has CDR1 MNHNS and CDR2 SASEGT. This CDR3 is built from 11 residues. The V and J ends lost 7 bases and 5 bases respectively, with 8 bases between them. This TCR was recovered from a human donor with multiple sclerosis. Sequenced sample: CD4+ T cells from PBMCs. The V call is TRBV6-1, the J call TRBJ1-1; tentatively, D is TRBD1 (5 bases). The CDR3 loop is CASTWGTEAFF. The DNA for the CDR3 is TGTGCCAGCACTTGGGGGACTGAAGCTTTCTTT.